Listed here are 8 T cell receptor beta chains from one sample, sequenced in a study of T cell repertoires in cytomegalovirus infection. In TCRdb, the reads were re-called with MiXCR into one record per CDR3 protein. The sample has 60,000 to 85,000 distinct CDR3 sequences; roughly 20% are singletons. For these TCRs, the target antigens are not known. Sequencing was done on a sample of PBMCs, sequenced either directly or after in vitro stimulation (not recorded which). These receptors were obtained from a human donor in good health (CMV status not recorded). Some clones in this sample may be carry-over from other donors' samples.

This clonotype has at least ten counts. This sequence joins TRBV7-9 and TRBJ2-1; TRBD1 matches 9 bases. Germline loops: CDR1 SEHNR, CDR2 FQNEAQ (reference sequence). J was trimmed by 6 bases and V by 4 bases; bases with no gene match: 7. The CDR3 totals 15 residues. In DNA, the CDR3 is TGTGCCAGCAGCTCCCGACAGGGGGTGGGCAATGAGCAGTTCTTC. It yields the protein CASSSRQGVGNEQFF.

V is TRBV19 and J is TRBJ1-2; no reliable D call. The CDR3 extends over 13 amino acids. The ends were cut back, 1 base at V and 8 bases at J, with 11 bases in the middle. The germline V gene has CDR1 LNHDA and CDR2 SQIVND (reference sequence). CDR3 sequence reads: CASSIGKARGYTF. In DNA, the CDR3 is TGTGCCAGTAGTATAGGAAAGGCCCGCGGCTACACCTTC.

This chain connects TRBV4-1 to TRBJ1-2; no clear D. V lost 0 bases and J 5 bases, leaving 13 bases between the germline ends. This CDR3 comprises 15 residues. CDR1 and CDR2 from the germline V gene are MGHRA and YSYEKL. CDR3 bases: TGCGCCAGCAGCCAAGAAGAGTCAGCCTTTTATGGCTACACCTTC. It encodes CASSQEESAFYGYTF.

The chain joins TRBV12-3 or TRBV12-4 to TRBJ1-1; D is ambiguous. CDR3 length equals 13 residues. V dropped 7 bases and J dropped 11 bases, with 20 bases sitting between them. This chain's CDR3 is CASTVFRRSEAFF. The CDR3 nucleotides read TGTGCCAGCACAGTTTTTAGAAGGAGCGAGGCTTTCTTT.

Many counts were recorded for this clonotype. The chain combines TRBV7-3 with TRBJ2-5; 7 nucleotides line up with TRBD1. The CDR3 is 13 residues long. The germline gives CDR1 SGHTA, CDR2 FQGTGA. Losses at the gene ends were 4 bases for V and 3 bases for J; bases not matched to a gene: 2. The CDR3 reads CASSSGTEETQYF. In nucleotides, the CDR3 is TGTGCCAGCAGCTCTGGGACAGAAGAGACCCAGTACTTC.

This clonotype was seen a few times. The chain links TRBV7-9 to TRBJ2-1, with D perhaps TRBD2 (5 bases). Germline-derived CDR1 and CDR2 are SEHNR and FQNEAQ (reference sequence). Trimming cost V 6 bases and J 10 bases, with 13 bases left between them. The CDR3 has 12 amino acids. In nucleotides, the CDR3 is TGTGCCAGCAGTCCAAGAGGGTCCGAGCAGTTCTTC. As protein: CASSPRGSEQFF.

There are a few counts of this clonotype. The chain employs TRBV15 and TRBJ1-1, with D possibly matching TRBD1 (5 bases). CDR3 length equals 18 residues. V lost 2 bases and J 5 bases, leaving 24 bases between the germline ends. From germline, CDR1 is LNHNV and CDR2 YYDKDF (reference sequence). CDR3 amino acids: CATSRPSGAPKTRTEAFF. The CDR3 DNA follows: TGTGCCACCAGCAGACCCTCCGGGGCACCGAAGACGAGAACTGAAGCTTTCTTT.

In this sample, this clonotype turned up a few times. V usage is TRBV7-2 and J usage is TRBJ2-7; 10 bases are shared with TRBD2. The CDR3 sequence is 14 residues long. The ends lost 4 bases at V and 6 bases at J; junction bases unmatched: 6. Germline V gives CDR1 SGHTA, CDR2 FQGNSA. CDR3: CASSSLAGVGEQYF. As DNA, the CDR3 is TGTGCCAGCAGCTCCCTAGCGGGAGTGGGCGAGCAGTACTTC.